This TCR beta chain is drawn from a study of beta chain features in type 1 diabetes. Expressed TCRB transcripts were sequenced, since all the RNA that had been isolated was reverse transcribed. Only in-frame clones appear in the TCRdb table, and some are missing; sequencing was by immunoSEQ multiplex PCR. The repertoire has 150,000 to 170,000 clones, around 10% of them found once; the top ten carry around 0.48%. Study observations and caveats: Moderately but significantly shorter TCRB CDR3s were found in Type 1 diabetes patients in all four CD4+ subsets. PCR might favor shorter templates, but any such skew would affect patients and controls equally. The study left unresolved whether HLA type influences TCRB rearrangement.

This clone showed up just a few times. Its antigen is undetermined. The sample has other DNA sequences that encode this CDR3 too. Sequencing was carried out using central memory CD4+ T cells from blood. The receptor was derived from a man in his thirties or forties with type 1 diabetes.

DNA for the CDR3: TGTGCCAGCAGCTCACAGGGTCCAGATACGCAGTATTTT. This gives the protein CASSSQGPDTQYF. The chain has TRBV7-9 and TRBJ2-3; possible D gene TRBD1, 6 bases. Germline V gene data show CDR1 as SEHNR and CDR2 as FQNEAQ (reference sequence). Trimming took 4 bases from V and 4 from J, leaving 9 bases between them. The CDR3 totals 13 residues.